The sequence of this T cell receptor beta chain was determined in a study of blood T cells in healthy people across ages (dated by TCRdb to 2015 to 2017). A note on the overall study: Template switching captured roughly one uniquely barcoded TCR beta cDNA molecule per two T cells in model experiments. Age-related changes in TCR beta repertoire diversity were measured in the study by deep sequencing normalized with unique cDNA molecular identifiers. The donors were split into four age groups: young (average roughly 15 years), middle-aged (around 40), aged (more than 60) and long-lived (over 80). To avoid experimental bias, donors of different ages were randomly spread across the sequencing lanes. For two donors (one aged 18 to 29 and one aged 80 or older), the study analyzed two additional independent replicas of 1 million unique cDNA reads from the same blood draw.

Paper-wide results and their limitations: Total diversity estimates from one million sequenced T cells were considered lower bounds and underestimates. Observed TCR beta diversity per million T cells fell roughly linearly with age, and a significant reduction was already apparent by age roughly 40. Bulk unsorted PBMC profiling prevented conclusive comparison of naive and antigen-experienced compartments. Compared with the aged group, the long-lived group had more naive CD4+ T cells, fewer expanded clones and increased TCR diversity, suggesting age selection. The CMV infection status of donors was not known, potentially confounding age-related changes in expanded clonotypes. There was a strong correlation between observed TCR beta diversity and the percentage of naive T cells measured by flow cytometry.

V and J lose 8 bases and 2 bases, and a span of 11 bases separates them. Including cysteine and phenylalanine, the CDR3 has 13 amino acids. Of the read, only the CDR3 DNA is kept; its 39 bases are in frame from base 1. The germline V gene encodes CDR1 MNHNY and CDR2 SVGAGI (reference sequence). The library was prepared using 5' RACE. The instrument was an Illumina HiSeq 2500. A second PCR of roughly 7 to 11 cycles was performed with a sample-barcoded 5' primer and a J-beta primer mix. Each TCR beta cDNA molecule received a unique molecular identifier from a template-switch 5' adaptor carrying 12 random nucleotides. Each sample yielded at least 2.5 million CDR3-containing paired-end reads. First-strand cDNA was synthesized from all RNA with the Mint cDNA synthesis kit, primed by a TRBC-specific oligonucleotide. Following uracil-DNA glycosylase treatment, a first 18-cycle PCR with universal primers M1SS and BC2_uni_R was performed on all cDNA. The authors' analysis ran thus. Normalization of each sample was performed by random selection of 1 million high-quality reads, each carrying a distinct molecular identifier. Instead of being binned into consensus sequences, reads with shared molecular identifiers were discarded. MiTCR, with a Q25 quality threshold and the strictest error-elimination algorithm, was used for CDR3 identification, clonotype clustering and error correction. Lower-bound total TCR beta diversity was estimated with a nonparametric unseen species model using Euler transformation. Using fastp at Q25 and MiXCR, TCRdb reprocessed the public reads and kept productive beta chains. A single entry per CDR3 protein holds the most common genes and DNA from its merged rows. These V and J calls derive from TCRdb rather than the authors' analysis. Within this sample are more than 650,000 distinct CDR3 sequences, with 22% of them counted one time only. 22% of the sample comes from the top ten.

The sample holds a few counts of this clonotype. There is no known antigen for this receptor. Base qualities are not provided; no much larger clone lies one nucleotide away. The donors were 40 or so Caucasian individuals from Russia, aged roughly 6 to 100 years, who were systemically healthy. About 10 milliliters of peripheral blood were drawn from each donor into EDTA-treated Vacutainer tubes. Ficoll-Paque density-gradient centrifugation was used to isolate PBMCs, with at least 6.5 million per sample. Trizol reagent was used to extract total RNA from the PBMCs, yielding at least 5 micrograms per sample. For every donor, an aliquot of PBMCs went through flow cytometry to measure the percentages of naive CD45RAhigh/CD27high T cells.

The chain joins TRBV6-6 to TRBJ2-3, with a weak D call of TRBD1 (5 bases match). This clonotype originated in a man in his 70s in good health. The source material was blood. The CDR3 in this case is CASSGWVTDTQYF. The DNA sequence is TGTGCCAGCTCAGGGTGGGTCACAGATACGCAGTATTTT.